This T cell receptor beta chain was sequenced in a study of blood T cell repertoires in COVID-19. About the research overall: The United States, Italy and Spain were the sources of the acute and convalescent COVID-19 samples.

CDR3 length equals 14 residues. V was shortened by 4 bases and J by 6 bases, with 16 bases between the two germline ends. Germline V lookup: CDR1 MGHRA, CDR2 YSYEKL. This table comes from immunoSEQ multiplex PCR, and its TCRdb copy is limited to in-frame clones, with some not included. Of roughly 67,000 clones listed, about three quarters were seen once; the top ten hold 23%. This clone was seen more than once but under ten times. The origin of this receptor is a human donor in a cohort sampled during active COVID-19. The chain employs TRBV4-1 and TRBJ2-7, with D perhaps matching TRBD1 (7 bases). Material for sequencing was peripheral blood. The CDR3 sequence is CASSRGTDYPEQYF. In DNA form, the CDR3 reads TGCGCCAGCAGCCGCGGGACAGACTACCCCGAGCAGTACTTC.